This T cell receptor (beta chain) was retrieved from a study of T cell changes during pregnancy in multiple sclerosis (dated by TCRdb to between 2018 and 2021). Some background on the complete study: Changes in the T cell repertoire over the course of pregnancy were examined in this study in women with multiple sclerosis.

Trimming costs V 1 base and J 0 bases, and their ends lie 23 bases apart. The CDR3 goes from the cysteine to the phenylalanine over 20 residues. CDR3 DNA is the only sequence kept; it has 60 bases, read in frame from the first base. Looking up the germline V gene yields CDR1 SNHLY and CDR2 FYNNEI. Of note for this clone: Its binding antigen is unknown. Base-call qualities are not available, and no considerably larger clone is one nucleotide away.

The method behind the library was the immunoSEQ multiplex PCR assay. Drawn from immuneACCESS, this table holds only the in-frame rearrangements with V and J called that TCRdb kept. Clones are partly lost; checked studies trace under half to an unresolved V gene and leave the rest unexplained. The sample table contains tens of thousands of clones; only one count was recorded for about 90% of them. The top ten clones comprise 0.6% to 0.9% of the sample. The V and J segments used are TRBV2 and TRBJ2-3, with the D gene not confidently named. The clonotype was recovered from a female donor in good health, enrolled as a control in a pregnancy study. Source: CD4+ T cells from peripheral blood mononuclear cells, taken in the first trimester of pregnancy. The sequence in DNA is TGTGCCAGCAGTGAAGGGAGCTACCGGAGTTTAGTCACTAGCACAGATACGCAGTATTTT. This encodes CASSEGSYRSLVTSTDTQYF.